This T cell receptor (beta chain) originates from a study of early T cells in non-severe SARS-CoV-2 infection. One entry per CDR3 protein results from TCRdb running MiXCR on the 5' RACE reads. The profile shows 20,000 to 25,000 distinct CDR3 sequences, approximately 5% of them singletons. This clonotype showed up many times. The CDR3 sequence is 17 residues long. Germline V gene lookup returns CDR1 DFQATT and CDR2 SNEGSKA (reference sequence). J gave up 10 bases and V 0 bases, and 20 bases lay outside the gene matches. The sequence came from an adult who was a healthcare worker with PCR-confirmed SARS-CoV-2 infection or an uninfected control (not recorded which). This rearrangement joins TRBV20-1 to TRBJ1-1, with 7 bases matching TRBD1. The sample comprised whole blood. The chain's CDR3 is CSARDHQGGLFAHSAFF. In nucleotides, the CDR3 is TGCAGTGCTAGAGATCACCAGGGGGGCCTTTTTGCCCATTCAGCTTTCTTT.